What follows are 26 T cell receptor beta chains derived from one specimen sequenced in a study of blood T cell repertoires in COVID-19. The method was immunoSEQ multiplex PCR; TCRdb's version includes in-frame clones alone and lacks a portion of them. The table has 50,000 to 75,000 clones, about nine tenths seen once. The sample taken for sequencing was peripheral blood. These receptors were collected from a human donor in a cohort sampled during active COVID-19.

The J gene is TRBJ2-3, the V gene TRBV10-2, with 7 positions matching TRBD2. The CDR3 runs 15 residues. Trimming at V came to 3 bases and at J to 2 bases, leaving 5 bases not matched to a gene. CDR1 is WSHSY and CDR2 is SAAADI in the germline V gene. The CDR3: CASSDPSGHTDTQYF. The DNA of the CDR3 is TGCGCCAGCAGTGATCCTAGCGGCCACACAGATACGCAGTATTTT.

The V call is TRBV28, the J call TRBJ2-5, with D perhaps TRBD1 (6 bases). The V gene's germline CDR1 is MDHEN and CDR2 SYDVKM. Trimming pared 3 bases from V and 7 bases from J, leaving 21 bases between. The CDR3 covers 16 residues. CDR3 residues: CASSLNPGQGLGTQYF. Here the CDR3 DNA reads TGTGCCAGCAGTTTGAATCCGGGGCAGGGGTTGGGGACCCAGTACTTC. The full variable domain, its missing parts supplied by reference TRBV28 and TRBJ2-5, is DVKVTQSSRYLVKRTGEKVFLECVQDMDHENMFWYRQDPGLGLRLIYFSYDVKMKEKGDIPEGYSVSREKKERFSLILESASTNQTSMYLCASSLNPGQGLGTQYFGPGTRLLVL.

V is TRBV12-5 and J is TRBJ2-5, with 7 bases matching TRBD1. CDR1 and CDR2 (germline): LGHNT, FRNRAP. This CDR3 has 13 residues. The V and J ends lost 2 bases and 5 bases, in that order; junction bases with no gene match: 2. This CDR3 is CASGLTGAETQYF. CDR3 nucleotides: TGTGCTAGTGGTTTGACAGGGGCCGAGACCCAGTACTTC.

This clone was counted once. This chain links TRBV5-1 with TRBJ2-7; 7 bases map to TRBD1. V lost 4 bases, J lost 2 bases, and 6 bases stayed unmatched. Germline CDR1 and CDR2: SGHRS and YFSETQ. The CDR3 is made up of 14 amino acids. The CDR3 bases are TGCGCCAGCAGCCCGGTGACAGGGACCTACGAGCAGTACTTC. This sequence encodes CASSPVTGTYEQYF.

The chain is built from TRBV28 and TRBJ1-4; D ambiguous. The V gene lost 2 bases and the J gene lost 11 bases, with 15 bases spanning the gap. The CDR3 is 14 residues long. CDR1 is MDHEN, CDR2 SYDVKM, per germline. The CDR3 here is CASSLGYGVEKLFF. CDR3 nucleotide sequence: TGTGCCAGCAGTTTAGGATACGGGGTGGAGAAACTGTTTTTT. The full variable domain, rest sourced from reference TRBV28 and TRBJ1-4, is DVKVTQSSRYLVKRTGEKVFLECVQDMDHENMFWYRQDPGLGLRLIYFSYDVKMKEKGDIPEGYSVSREKKERFSLILESASTNQTSMYLCASSLGYGVEKLFFGSGTQLSVL.

This clone was observed a single time. The rearrangement links TRBV9 to TRBJ2-2; tentatively, D is TRBD1 (5 bases). Germline V gene data show CDR1 as SGDLS and CDR2 as YYNGEE. V was trimmed by 0 bases and J by 2 bases, leaving 8 bases between them. This CDR3 has 15 residues. CDR3 in amino acids: CASSVGQTNTGELFF. The CDR3 DNA is TGTGCCAGCAGCGTAGGACAGACAAACACCGGGGAGCTGTTTTTT. The entire variable domain, with the rest obtained from reference TRBV9 and TRBJ2-2, is as follows: DSGVTQTPKHLITATGQRVTLRCSPRSGDLSVYWYQQSLDQGLQFLIQYYNGEERAKGNILERFSAQQFPDLHSELNLSSLELGDSALYFCASSVGQTNTGELFFGEGSRLTVL.

The rearrangement joins TRBV28 to TRBJ2-7; the match to TRBD2 covers 12 bases. Unmatched junction bases numbered 9, after V lost 6 bases and J lost 6 bases. Germline V gene sequence: CDR1 MDHEN, CDR2 SYDVKM. This CDR3 has 15 amino acids. The CDR3 nucleotides are TGTGCCAGCAGCCCCCCCGGACTAGCGGGACGCGAGCAGTACTTC. It encodes CASSPPGLAGREQYF.

CDR3 nucleotide sequence: TGCGCCAGCAGCCAAGATCCCAGGGGACGATTGTACTCTGGAAACACCATATATTTT. Amino acid sequence: CASSQDPRGRLYSGNTIYF. The V and J genes are TRBV4-1 and TRBJ1-3, with D tentatively TRBD1 (6 bases). Germline loops: CDR1 MGHRA, CDR2 YSYEKL. The CDR3 extends over 19 amino acids. The V end was cut by 0 bases, the J end by 0 bases, with 18 bases between.

The J gene is TRBJ2-7, the V gene TRBV19; 8 bases match TRBD2. The V gene's germline CDR1 is LNHDA and CDR2 SQIVND (reference sequence). V dropped 5 bases and J dropped 5; count of bases not matched to a gene: 11. This CDR3 is 15 amino acids long. CDR3 loop: CASSGGRAGAHEQYF. The CDR3 DNA sequence: TGTGCCAGTAGTGGGGGTCGAGCGGGAGCCCACGAGCAGTACTTC. The full variable domain, with the rest looked up from reference TRBV19 and TRBJ2-7, is DGGITQSPKYLFRKEGQNVTLSCEQNLNHDAMYWYRQDPGQGLRLIYYSQIVNDFQKGDIAEGYSVSREKKESFPLTVTSAQKNPTAFYLCASSGGRAGAHEQYFGPGTRLTVT.

V is TRBV4-3 and J is TRBJ2-7, with 11 bases matching TRBD2. This CDR3 is built from 15 residues. V shed 2 bases, J shed 0 bases, and the junction held 0 bases outside the gene matches. CDR1 and CDR2 (germline): LGHNA, YSLEER. The CDR3 region is CASSQLAGGSYEQYF. CDR3 nucleotide sequence: TGCGCCAGCAGCCAACTAGCGGGGGGCTCCTACGAGCAGTACTTC.

This clone was seen just once. This chain connects TRBV7-2 to TRBJ2-3; 7 nucleotides match TRBD2. This CDR3 is 12 amino acids long. Per the germline V gene, CDR1 is SGHTA and CDR2 is FQGNSA. The V and J ends lost 8 bases and 8 bases, in that order; junction bases with no gene match: 7. The CDR3 DNA sequence: TGTGCCAGCGAGTCGGGGGGAGTTACGCAGTATTTT. This sequence encodes CASESGGVTQYF.

CDR3 sequence: CASSFSVNTEAFF. The CDR3 nucleotides read TGTGCCAGCAGTTTTTCCGTGAACACTGAAGCTTTCTTT. J is TRBJ1-1 and V is TRBV12-3 or TRBV12-4, with D unclear. The CDR3 loop spans 13 amino acids. The V gene lost 3 bases and the J gene lost 0 bases, with 5 bases spanning the gap.

The chain links TRBV9 to TRBJ2-3, with TRBD2 matching 7 bases. After removal of 0 bases from V and 5 bases from J, the junction contained 12 bases not matched to a gene. The CDR3 has 17 amino acids. From germline, CDR1 is SGDLS and CDR2 YYNGEE. The CDR3 loop reads CASSVGVGGVSGDTQYF. CDR3 nucleotide sequence: TGTGCCAGCAGCGTAGGAGTGGGAGGGGTCTCGGGAGATACGCAGTATTTT.

This clone was counted a few times. V is TRBV7-9 and J is TRBJ2-7, with 10 bases fitting TRBD1. Germline V gives CDR1 SEHNR, CDR2 FQNEAQ (reference sequence). The length of the CDR3 is 16 residues. Germline trimming cut 8 bases from V and 5 bases from J; bases unmatched to any gene: 15. CDR3 bases: TGTGCCAGCGCCTCCCAGGGGACAGGGGACATCCACGAGCAGTACTTC. It is translated as CASASQGTGDIHEQYF.

The chain recombines TRBV19 with TRBJ2-4; perhaps TRBD1 as D (6 bases). The CDR3 sequence is 14 residues long. V dropped 5 bases and J dropped 1 base, with 9 bases sitting between them. Germline V gives CDR1 LNHDA, CDR2 SQIVND (reference sequence). The CDR3: CASSLRGAKNIQYF. The CDR3 nucleotides read TGTGCCAGTAGTCTCAGGGGTGCCAAAAACATTCAGTACTTC.

This chain uses TRBV15 with TRBJ2-5; a weak D match, TRBD1 (5 bases). V shed 5 bases and J shed 4 bases, with 11 bases lying between them. Germline V gene data show CDR1 as LNHNV and CDR2 as YYDKDF (reference sequence). CDR3 length: 13 amino acids. CDR3 sequence: CATSRQGGETQYF. The CDR3 DNA follows: TGTGCCACCAGCCGGCAGGGTGGAGAGACCCAGTACTTC.

The gene calls are TRBV15 and TRBJ2-1; TRBD2 matches 13 bases. Per the germline V gene, CDR1 is LNHNV and CDR2 is YYDKDF (reference sequence). The ends lost 0 bases at V and 5 bases at J; junction bases unmatched: 4. The CDR3 has 17 residues. The CDR3 loop reads CATSRELAGGPHNEQFF. The DNA for the CDR3 is TGTGCCACCAGCAGAGAACTAGCGGGAGGGCCTCACAATGAGCAGTTCTTC.

This chain connects TRBV5-8 to TRBJ2-7; D is unresolved. Deletions cut 4 bases from V and 6 bases from J, with 14 bases between. The CDR3 is 13 residues long. Germline-derived CDR1 and CDR2 are SGHTS and YDEGEE. The DNA of the CDR3 is TGTGCCAGCAGCCTCCCCCCGACACGCGAGCAGTACTTC. The encoded protein is CASSLPPTREQYF.

This rearrangement joins TRBV19 to TRBJ1-6, with 8 positions matching TRBD1. Germline V gene sequence: CDR1 LNHDA, CDR2 SQIVND (reference sequence). V dropped 3 bases and J dropped 5; count of bases not matched to a gene: 3. This CDR3 is built from 15 residues. The CDR3 is CASSMGQANNSPLHF. In DNA form, the CDR3 reads TGTGCCAGTAGTATGGGACAGGCAAATAATTCACCCCTCCACTTT.

The rearrangement joins TRBV3-1 (or the pseudogene TRBV3-2) to TRBJ2-5; 9 bases line up with TRBD2. Germline V CDR1 and CDR2: LGHDT, YNNKEL (reference sequence). The trim removed 1 base at V and 5 bases at J, leaving 5 bases unmatched. The CDR3 has 15 residues. CDR3 protein: CASSQGGRAGETQYF. Here the CDR3 DNA reads TGTGCCAGCAGCCAAGGCGGGAGGGCCGGGGAGACCCAGTACTTC.

The chain employs TRBV29-1 and TRBJ1-2; maybe TRBD1 (5 bases). The V and J ends lost 8 bases and 2 bases respectively, with 12 bases between them. The CDR3 spans 12 residues. CDR1 is SQVTM and CDR2 is ANQGSEA in the germline V gene. CDR3 bases: TGCAGCTCCGGGGGGGGAAACTATGGCTACACCTTC. It specifies CSSGGGNYGYTF.

This chain connects TRBV20-1 to TRBJ1-6; no definite D call. V shed 3 bases and J shed 10 bases, with 19 bases lying between them. The CDR3 runs 15 residues. CDR1 and CDR2 (germline): DFQATT, SNEGSKA (reference sequence). The CDR3: CSASRAGIDGSPLHF. The CDR3 nucleotides read TGCAGTGCTAGTAGGGCGGGAATAGACGGGTCACCCCTCCACTTT.

In DNA form, the CDR3 reads TGTGCCAGCAGCCCGGGGACTCCTCCGACGGATACGCAGTATTTT. Translation gives CASSPGTPPTDTQYF. The V call is TRBV7-3, the J call TRBJ2-3; D is possibly TRBD2 (6 bases). The CDR3 runs to 15 residues. Germline CDR1 SGHTA, CDR2 FQGTGA. V was clipped by 5 bases and J by 6 bases, with 18 bases between them. Based on the CDR3 plus reference TRBV7-3 and TRBJ2-3, the full variable domain is GAGVSQTPSNKVTEKGKYVELRCDPISGHTALYWYRQSLGQGPEFLIYFQGTGAADDSGLPNDRFFAVRPEGSVSTLKIQRTERGDSAVYLCASSPGTPPTDTQYFGPGTRLTVL.

The chain couples TRBV14 to TRBJ1-1; a possible D gene is TRBD1 (5 bases). Germline values: CDR1 SGHDN, CDR2 FVKESK. V was cut by 7 bases and J by 3 bases, with 9 bases left in between. The CDR3 extends over 12 amino acids. The CDR3 bases are TGTGCCAGCACCCGGGGGGACACTGAAGCTTTCTTT. This codes for CASTRGDTEAFF.

The chain joins TRBV7-3 to TRBJ2-3; 9 bases align to TRBD1. From germline, CDR1 is SGHTA and CDR2 FQGTGA. J gave up 2 bases and V 5 bases, and 5 bases lay outside the gene matches. There are 15 residues in the CDR3. The CDR3 loop is CASSPGQGNTDTQYF. CDR3 bases: TGTGCCAGCAGCCCGGGACAGGGAAACACAGATACGCAGTATTTT.

The DNA of the CDR3 is TGTGCCAGCTCACCCGTAGCGGGGGGGGCTTACAATGAGCAGTTCTTC. This translates into CASSPVAGGAYNEQFF. V and J are TRBV18 and TRBJ2-1; 11 bases map to TRBD2. This CDR3 spans 16 amino acids. CDR1 is KGHSH, CDR2 LQKENI, per germline. V gave up 3 bases and J gave up 4 bases; unmatched junction bases: 5.